Listed below are T cell receptor beta chains from one sample, sequenced in a study of T cell responses to AZD1222 COVID-19 vaccine. Some clones are missing from TCRdb's copy, which holds only in-frame ones; the method was immunoSEQ multiplex PCR. The data contain tens of thousands of clones, roughly 90% of them singletons. Source: peripheral blood, taken on day 0 of AZD1222 vaccination. Every receptor here comes from an adult in good health. Each CDR3 is given with its conserved first and last residue.

j_call v_call cdr3_aa
TRBJ2-2 TRBV19 CASSGFEWGELFF
TRBJ2-3 TRBV10-1 CASSDGAFGTDTQYF
TRBJ1-5 TRBV30 CAWSSTGNYQPQHF
TRBJ1-4 TRBV5-8 CASSSMRTGMSTNEKLFF
TRBJ2-7 TRBV12-3/TRBV12-4 CASSLDLAYEQYF
TRBJ1-5 TRBV24-1 CATIEVAYSNQPQHF
TRBJ2-7 TRBV6-5 CATRNRLRSYEQYF
TRBJ2-7 TRBV27 CASSPADRPKDEQYF
TRBJ2-2 TRBV5-1 CASSFGGVGELFF
TRBJ2-1 TRBV10-2 CASSDIPLAGGLNEQFF
TRBJ1-2 TRBV7-8 CASSLVSGGDGYTF
TRBJ2-5 TRBV19 CASSPTLATQETQYF
TRBJ1-6 TRBV27 CASSRGQGGSPLHF
TRBJ2-1 TRBV7-6 CASSLLAGGTGEQFF
TRBJ1-4 TRBV10-1 CASNRDRNEKLFF
TRBJ1-2 TRBV9 CASSVDGTGYGYTF
TRBJ1-5 TRBV2 CASGPRGLGPQHF
TRBJ1-2 TRBV19 CASSMRGEGFGYTF
TRBJ1-6 TRBV10-3 CAISRDTFSPLHF
TRBJ1-1 TRBV6-5 CASSQDVNTEAFF
TRBJ2-6 TRBV3-1/TRBV3-2 CASSSGAFSGANVLTF